The clone carrying this T cell receptor beta chain was seen a single time. The CDR3 runs to 15 residues. Germline CDR1 is MNHEY and CDR2 is SMNVEV (reference sequence). Trimming took off 0 bases at V and 4 bases at J, with 12 bases between the two ends. These data belong to a study of blood T cell repertoires in COVID-19. Across the whole study: Collection of acute and convalescent COVID-19 samples took place in the United States, Italy and Spain. The cDNA or gDNA used as material had been derived from T cells, B-cell-depleted T cells, or PBMCs.

Profiling relied on immunoSEQ multiplex PCR, and the TCRdb table lists in-frame clones only, not all of them. The sample contains around 140,000 clones, about 86% of which appear only once. The TCR comes from a woman between 45 and 60 years old with active or convalescent COVID-19. This rearrangement joins TRBV27 to TRBJ1-2; weak D call: TRBD1 (6 bases). Sequenced material: peripheral blood. The CDR3 loop is CASSLSMTGFYGYTF. The CDR3, as DNA: TGTGCCAGCAGTTTATCGATGACAGGCTTCTATGGCTACACCTTC.